This T cell receptor beta chain originates from a study of cytomegalovirus exposure and HLA in healthy donors. Study-wide findings and caveats: The study reported that TCR beta sequences accurately predicted HLA-A and HLA-B alleles in most subjects. A later analysis linked a missense DCLRE1C variant to TCR beta V- and J-gene trimming. An analysis done earlier found most TCR beta V segments productive about 90% or about 30% of the time.

For this clone: Antigen specificity is unknown.

The CDR3 runs 16 residues. V was clipped by 3 bases and J by 9 bases; unmatched bases: 17. Germline CDR1 reads SGHDT; CDR2 reads YYEEEE. PCR used 60 Vbeta primers and 13 Jbeta primers. Generated by immunoSEQ multiplex PCR, the TCRdb table keeps only in-frame clones and is missing some. The table has 180,000 or so clones, around three quarters seen once; the top ten hold 1.9%. The chain uses TRBV5-6 and TRBJ2-5; 7 bases match TRBD2. The sequenced material came from PBMCs. This TCR derives from a woman aged 25 to 39 in good health and CMV-seronegative. This CDR3 is CASSWRTRVLEISQYF. The DNA of the CDR3 is TGTGCCAGCAGCTGGCGGACTAGAGTGTTGGAGATCTCCCAGTACTTC.